The 21 T cell receptor beta chains below were found in one sample sequenced in a study of blood T cell repertoires in COVID-19. TCRdb's copy holds only in-frame clones and misses some; the assay was immunoSEQ multiplex PCR. The table lists roughly 260,000 clones, roughly four fifths of them singletons. The sample comprised peripheral blood. Source of these receptors: a woman aged 70-85 years with acute or convalescent COVID-19.

Of note for this clone: Other DNA sequences from this sample encode an identical CDR3 as well. The chain has TRBV9 and TRBJ1-1; D perhaps matches TRBD1 (5 bases). Germline V gene data show CDR1 as SGDLS and CDR2 as YYNGEE. The CDR3 has 15 amino acids. V lost 0 bases to trimming and J lost 1 base, with 10 bases between them. CDR3 DNA: TGTGCCAGCAGCGTAGAGCAGGGATGGAACACTGAAGCTTTCTTT. Translating gives CASSVEQGWNTEAFF. Drawing the rest from reference TRBV9 and TRBJ1-1, the complete variable domain is DSGVTQTPKHLITATGQRVTLRCSPRSGDLSVYWYQQSLDQGLQFLIQYYNGEERAKGNILERFSAQQFPDLHSELNLSSLELGDSALYFCASSVEQGWNTEAFFGQGTRLTVV.

This clone is a singleton in its sample. The V and J genes are TRBV2 and TRBJ1-5; D perhaps matches TRBD1 (6 bases). Germline V lookup: CDR1 SNHLY, CDR2 FYNNEI. CDR3 length: 16 residues. Trimming cost V 6 bases and J 0 bases, with 15 bases left between them. CDR3 protein: CASSGQSGYSNQPQHF. DNA for the CDR3: TGTGCCAGCAGCGGACAGTCGGGGTATAGCAATCAGCCCCAGCATTTT. The whole variable domain, remainder taken from reference TRBV2 and TRBJ1-5, is EPEVTQTPSHQVTQMGQEVILRCVPISNHLYFYWYRQILGQKVEFLVSFYNNEISEKSEIFDDQFSVERPDGSNFTLKIRSTKLEDSAMYFCASSGQSGYSNQPQHFGDGTRLSIL.

The chain couples TRBV4-2 to TRBJ2-1; 11 nucleotides line up with TRBD2. The CDR3 sequence is 17 residues long. Germline V gives CDR1 LGHNA, CDR2 YNFKEQ. Germline trimming cut 1 base from V and 2 bases from J; bases unmatched to any gene: 4. CDR3 sequence (DNA): TGTGCCAGCAGCCAAGCCCGACTAGCGGGAACCTACAATGAGCAGTTCTTC. Translation gives CASSQARLAGTYNEQFF.

This clone was counted between two and nine times. The chain links TRBV27 to TRBJ2-1, with 7 positions matching TRBD1. Germline CDR1 reads MNHEY; CDR2 reads SMNVEV (reference sequence). J was trimmed by 9 bases and V by 2 bases; bases with no gene match: 7. This CDR3 is built from 14 residues. The CDR3 reads CASSLVDRASEQFF. For the CDR3, the DNA is TGTGCCAGCAGTTTAGTCGACAGGGCTAGTGAGCAGTTCTTC.

The count of this clone is one. The genes are TRBV4-3 and TRBJ2-1; 8 nucleotides agree with TRBD2. The ends lost 0 bases at V and 6 bases at J; junction bases unmatched: 10. The germline V gene has CDR1 LGHNA and CDR2 YSLEER. The CDR3 is 17 amino acids. The CDR3 reads CASSQDIRAGVSNEQFF. The CDR3 nucleotides are TGCGCCAGCAGCCAAGATATTAGAGCGGGGGTTTCCAATGAGCAGTTCTTC.

CDR3 residues: CASSLGAGNSGNTIYF. The DNA for the CDR3 is TGCGCCAGCAGCTTGGGGGCAGGGAACTCTGGAAACACCATATATTTT. The chain links TRBV5-1 to TRBJ1-3; D is perhaps TRBD1 (5 bases). The CDR3 has 16 residues. Per the germline V gene, CDR1 is SGHRS and CDR2 is YFSETQ. The V and J ends lost 0 bases and 0 bases respectively, with 10 bases between them.

This chain links TRBV5-1 with TRBJ2-3, with TRBD2 as a possible D gene (6 bases). The CDR3 totals 15 residues. The germline CDR1 and CDR2 sequences are SGHRS and YFSETQ. V shed 3 bases and J shed 5 bases, with 16 bases lying between them. CDR3 coding DNA: TGCGCCAGCAGCTATATAGCGGCGCCTCGAGATACGCAGTATTTT. Its translation: CASSYIAAPRDTQYF.

This chain connects TRBV7-9 to TRBJ2-7, with D perhaps matching TRBD1 (6 bases). V lost 3 bases and J lost 10, with 16 bases in between. This CDR3 region has 13 residues. CDR1 is SEHNR and CDR2 is FQNEAQ in the germline V gene (reference sequence). The CDR3 DNA follows: TGTGCCAGCAGCTTCTCACAGGGACGGGGTCAGTACTTC. Its protein product is CASSFSQGRGQYF.

The chain couples TRBV2 to TRBJ2-1; the match to TRBD2 covers 10 bases. V was clipped by 6 bases and J by 2 bases; unmatched bases: 4. CDR3 length: 15 amino acids. Germline CDR1 and CDR2: SNHLY and FYNNEI. The CDR3 loop reads CASRAGTSAYNEQFF. The CDR3 region has the DNA TGTGCCAGCAGGGCCGGGACTAGCGCCTACAATGAGCAGTTCTTC.

J is TRBJ2-7 and V is TRBV7-2, with D possibly TRBD2 on 7 matching bases. Germline V gives CDR1 SGHTA, CDR2 FQGNSA. The CDR3 consists of 12 residues. V was pared by 6 bases and J by 7 bases, with 13 bases between. The chain's CDR3 is CASSQGGGEQYF. The CDR3 coding sequence is TGTGCCAGCAGTCAAGGGGGAGGGGAGCAGTACTTC.

The V gene is TRBV7-2, the J gene TRBJ2-4, with D hard to call. The V gene's germline CDR1 is SGHTA and CDR2 FQGNSA. This CDR3 has 15 amino acids. Trimming pared 4 bases from V and 3 bases from J, leaving 13 bases between. The CDR3 nucleotides are TGTGCCAGCAGCTCCAACCCGGTAGTCAAAAACATTCAGTACTTC. This codes for CASSSNPVVKNIQYF.

The genes are TRBV30 and TRBJ2-1; TRBD1 matches 8 bases. V trimming: 2 bases; J trimming: 9 bases; junction bases outside the gene matches: 12. Germline CDR1 reads GTSNPN; CDR2 reads SVGIG (reference sequence). The CDR3 covers 15 residues. The CDR3 DNA is TGTGCCTGGAGTTTTATGGGCAGGGGGCTTGGTGAGCAGTTCTTC. Amino acids: CAWSFMGRGLGEQFF.

The chain recombines TRBV7-2 with TRBJ1-2; 8 bases line up with TRBD1. Germline CDR1 and CDR2: SGHTA and FQGNSA. The CDR3 contains 14 residues. The V gene end was trimmed by 5 bases and the J gene end by 7 bases; junction bases not matched to a gene: 9. The CDR3 DNA follows: TGTGCCAGCAGCCCCGGACAGGGTAGGATTGGCTACACCTTC. Encoded protein: CASSPGQGRIGYTF.

The V call is TRBV5-6, the J call TRBJ2-7, with a tentative D call TRBD1 (7 bases). The CDR3 length is 15 residues. The V gene lost 2 bases and the J gene lost 6 bases, with 18 bases spanning the gap. CDR1 is SGHDT, CDR2 YYEEEE, per germline. The CDR3 is CASSFRGVLPSEQYF. The CDR3 region has the DNA TGTGCCAGCAGCTTCAGGGGGGTCCTCCCCTCCGAGCAGTACTTC.

The V call is TRBV6-6, the J call TRBJ2-7; 8 bases agree with TRBD1. The CDR3 has 14 amino acids. CDR1 is MNHNY and CDR2 is SVGAGI in the germline V gene (reference sequence). V trimming: 5 bases; J trimming: 0 bases; junction bases outside the gene matches: 3. The CDR3 sequence: CASSNTGGSYEQYF. CDR3 in DNA: TGTGCCAGCAGTAATACAGGGGGCTCCTACGAGCAGTACTTC.

The chain joins TRBV7-2 to TRBJ1-3; tentatively, D is TRBD1 (5 bases). V was trimmed by 1 base and J by 4 bases, leaving 11 bases between them. Germline CDR1 SGHTA, CDR2 FQGNSA. CDR3 size: 15 residues. The CDR3 protein is CASSLGSGFGNTIYF. The CDR3 DNA reads as TGTGCCAGCAGCTTAGGTTCAGGGTTCGGAAACACCATATATTTT.

CDR3 sequence reads: CAISESTQGTYEQYF. CDR3 DNA: TGTGCCATCAGTGAGTCGACTCAGGGGACCTACGAGCAGTACTTC. The V call is TRBV10-3, the J call TRBJ2-7, with a possible D match to TRBD1 (6 bases). The length of the CDR3 is 15 residues. The V end was cut by 0 bases, the J end by 2 bases, with 11 bases between. Germline-derived CDR1 and CDR2 are ENHRY and SYGVKD.

The rearrangement links TRBV4-3 to TRBJ1-3; no definite D call. The CDR3 spans 17 residues. V dropped 3 bases and J dropped 0 bases, with 15 bases sitting between them. Germline lookup yields CDR1 LGHNA and CDR2 YSLEER. The CDR3 loop reads CASSHVPTAISGNTIYF. In nucleotides, the CDR3 is TGCGCCAGCAGCCACGTTCCGACTGCTATCTCTGGAAACACCATATATTTT.

This chain uses TRBV7-9 with TRBJ1-4, with TRBD1 matching 8 bases. CDR1 is SEHNR and CDR2 is FQNEAQ in the germline V gene (reference sequence). The CDR3 length is 14 residues. The junction had 8 bases not matched to a gene; V was cut back by 6 bases and J by 8 bases. CDR3 amino acids: CASSPGTGKEKLFF. For the CDR3, the DNA is TGTGCCAGCAGTCCCGGGACAGGCAAAGAAAAACTGTTTTTT.

This chain links TRBV5-6 with TRBJ1-1, with D tentatively TRBD1 (6 bases). Trimming removed 6 bases at V and 0 bases at J, with 12 bases between. The CDR3 totals 14 residues. Germline loops: CDR1 SGHDT, CDR2 YYEEEE. The CDR3 DNA follows: TGTGCCAGCACCCAAGACAGGATGAACACTGAAGCTTTCTTT. Translating gives CASTQDRMNTEAFF.

This clone has more than one count but fewer than ten. The CDR3 region has the DNA TGTGCCAGCAGCCAAGGTCGATCTAGCGGGCTAAGGGAGCAGTACTTC. It specifies CASSQGRSSGLREQYF. The gene calls are TRBV3-1 (or the pseudogene TRBV3-2) and TRBJ2-7; 8 bases agree with TRBD2. This CDR3 is built from 16 residues. V dropped 1 base and J dropped 7; count of bases not matched to a gene: 12. Germline V gene sequence: CDR1 LGHDT, CDR2 YNNKEL (reference sequence).